Below are 12 T cell receptor beta chains sequenced from a single sample in a study of tumor-infiltrating lymphocytes in primary liver carcinoma. Starting from approximately 470 ng of total RNA, TCR beta cDNA was produced with a primer in the constant region. Slightly modified ARM-PCR with three nested multiplex PCR rounds yielded TCR beta libraries. In the first two PCR rounds, TRBV1-TRBV30 forward primers were paired with a C-beta reverse primer, and each round lasted nine to ten cycles. TCRdb reprocessed the multiplex PCR reads via MiXCR and lists one record per CDR3 protein. The sample holds about 350,000 distinct CDR3 sequences; roughly 61% are singletons and the top ten take roughly 6%. Unsorted whole blood yielded blood RNA, and germline DNA was extracted as well. Specimen: peripheral blood. These receptors were obtained from a man aged 40-50 years with primary liver carcinoma and hepatitis B virus infection.

This clonotype was counted between two and nine times. The genes are TRBV11-2 and TRBJ2-1; D not resolved. The CDR3 has 16 amino acids. V lost 7 bases, J lost 9 bases, and 25 bases lay in between. The germline gives CDR1 SGHAT, CDR2 FQNNGV. CDR3 sequence (DNA): TGTGCCAGCACCCTGGATCTTGGGGTTACTTCCACTGAGCAGTTCTTC. This codes for CASTLDLGVTSTEQFF.

The V and J genes are TRBV4-1 and TRBJ2-6, with a tentative D call TRBD2 (6 bases). The CDR3 spans 19 residues. Germline V gene lookup returns CDR1 MGHRA and CDR2 YSYEKL. V lost 1 base, J lost 4 bases, and 20 bases lay in between. The chain's CDR3 is CASSQGVRGLGNGANVLTF. The CDR3 bases are TGCGCCAGCAGCCAAGGAGTCCGGGGGTTGGGGAACGGGGCCAACGTCCTGACTTTC.

Notes on this clonotype: A much larger clone differs from this one at a single base, so this may be a read error. The chain links TRBV30 to TRBJ1-6; D not certain. V was pared by 5 bases and J by 10 bases, with 12 bases between. This CDR3 region has 12 residues. Per germline, CDR1 GTSNPN and CDR2 SVGIG (reference sequence). In DNA form, the CDR3 reads TGTGCCTGGGGTTCACCCGCGTCACCCCTCCACTTT. Its protein product is CAWGSPASPLHF.

On this clonotype: A much larger clone is a single base away; this may be a read error. Lacking the conserved final phenylalanine or tryptophan, this CDR3 likely reflects a read error. The J gene is TRBJ2-3, the V gene TRBV5-5; D gene ambiguous. The CDR3 is 14 residues long. CDR1 and CDR2 from the germline V gene are SGHKS and YYEKEE (reference sequence). The ends were cut back, 4 bases at V and 0 bases at J, with 9 bases in the middle. This chain's CDR3 is CASSTGFSTDTQYY. The CDR3 DNA reads as TGTGCCAGCAGCACCGGGTTTAGCACAGATACGCAGTATTAT.

In regard to this clonotype: Possible read error: a much larger clone is one base away. The V gene is TRBV10-3, the J gene TRBJ2-7, with 11 positions matching TRBD2. CDR3 length: 13 amino acids. The V gene's germline CDR1 is ENHRY and CDR2 SYGVKD. CDR3: CAVSEIAGGEQYF. The CDR3 region has the DNA TGTGCCGTCAGTGAGATAGCGGGAGGGGAGCAGTACTTC.

This clonotype was seen a few times. V usage is TRBV6-6 and J usage is TRBJ2-1; a weak D match, TRBD1 (5 bases). Germline loops: CDR1 MNHNY, CDR2 SVGAGI (reference sequence). V was trimmed by 3 bases and J by 9 bases, leaving 15 bases between them. The CDR3 sequence is 14 residues long. CDR3 coding DNA: TGTGCCAGCAGTTATATCGGCCGAGACAGTGAGCAGTTCTTC. As protein: CASSYIGRDSEQFF.

This clonotype was recorded at least ten times. The chain joins TRBV4-1 to TRBJ2-7; 9 nucleotides match TRBD1. Germline trimming cut 4 bases from V and 5 bases from J; bases unmatched to any gene: 3. The CDR3 extends over 13 amino acids. The germline CDR1 and CDR2 sequences are MGHRA and YSYEKL. The CDR3 here is CASSLRDRDEQYF. The CDR3, as DNA: TGCGCCAGCAGCCTTCGGGACAGGGACGAGCAGTACTTC.

This clonotype was counted only a few times. The gene calls are TRBV4-2 and TRBJ2-3; D is perhaps TRBD2 (5 bases). V shed 0 bases and J shed 4 bases, with 14 bases lying between them. Germline CDR1 LGHNA, CDR2 YNFKEQ. The CDR3 is 16 amino acids. CDR3 residues: CASSQESKARADTQYF. The DNA for the CDR3 is TGTGCCAGCAGCCAAGAATCGAAGGCGAGGGCAGATACGCAGTATTTT.

Only a few counts were recorded for this clonotype. This chain links TRBV12-3 or TRBV12-4 with TRBJ2-1; D possibly corresponds to TRBD2 (5 bases). The CDR3 is made up of 14 amino acids. Trimming stripped 0 bases from V and 7 bases from J, with 10 bases between. The CDR3 region is CASSLAGVENEQFF. Written as DNA, the CDR3 is TGTGCCAGCAGTTTAGCGGGAGTAGAGAATGAGCAGTTCTTC.

This chain uses TRBV6-6 with TRBJ1-3, with a possible D match to TRBD1 (6 bases). The length of the CDR3 is 17 residues. CDR1 and CDR2 (germline): MNHNY, SVGAGI (reference sequence). V was shortened by 2 bases and J by 0 bases, with 14 bases between the two germline ends. The CDR3 loop is CASSYGGSPNSGNTIYF. The CDR3 nucleotides read TGTGCCAGCAGTTACGGGGGCAGCCCGAACTCTGGAAACACCATATATTTT.

In its sample, this clonotype was seen many times. The chain links TRBV4-3 to TRBJ2-1, with D uncertain. In germline, CDR1 is LGHNA, CDR2 YSLEER. V was cut by 3 bases and J by 7 bases, with 10 bases left in between. The CDR3 has 13 residues. CDR3 DNA: TGCGCCAGCAGCCATGCTTCTCGGAATGAGCAGTTCTTC. It is translated as CASSHASRNEQFF.

Note on this clonotype: Germline is not matched at one junction end, which may reflect a read error. V and J are TRBV28 and TRBJ1-4, with 9 bases aligning to TRBD1. The CDR3 contains 15 residues. Germline V lookup: CDR1 MDHEN, CDR2 SYDVKM. The CDR3 sequence: CTSSSQGATNEKLFF. The CDR3 DNA sequence: TGTACCAGCAGTTCACAGGGGGCGACTAATGAAAAACTGTTTTTT.